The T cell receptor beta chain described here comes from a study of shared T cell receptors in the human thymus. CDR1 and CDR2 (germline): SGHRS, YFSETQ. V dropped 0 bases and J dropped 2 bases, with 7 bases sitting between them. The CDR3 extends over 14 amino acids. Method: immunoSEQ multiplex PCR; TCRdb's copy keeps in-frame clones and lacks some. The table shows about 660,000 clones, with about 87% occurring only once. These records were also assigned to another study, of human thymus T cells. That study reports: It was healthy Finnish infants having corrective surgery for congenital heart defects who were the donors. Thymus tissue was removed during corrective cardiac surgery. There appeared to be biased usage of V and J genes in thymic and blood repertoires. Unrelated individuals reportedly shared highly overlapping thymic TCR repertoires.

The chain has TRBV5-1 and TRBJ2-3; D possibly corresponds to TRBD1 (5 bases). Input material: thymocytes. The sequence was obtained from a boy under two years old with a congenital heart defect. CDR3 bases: TGCGCCAGCAGCTTGGACAGGAACACAGATACGCAGTATTTT. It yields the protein CASSLDRNTDTQYF. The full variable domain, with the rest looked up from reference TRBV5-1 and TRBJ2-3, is KAGVTQTPRYLIKTRGQQVTLSCSPISGHRSVSWYQQTPGQGLQFLFEYFSETQRNKGNFPGRFSGRQFSNSRSEMNVSTLELGDSALYLCASSLDRNTDTQYFGPGTRLTVL.